This T cell receptor (beta chain) is drawn from a study of blood T cells in healthy people across ages. Notes on the study in general: Per million T cells, TCR beta diversity dropped roughly linearly as age increased.

The sample holds a few counts of this clonotype. Its antigen is unidentified. Germline lookup yields CDR1 MNHNY and CDR2 SVGAGI (reference sequence). Trimming removed 2 bases from V and 7 bases from J, with 17 bases in between. This CDR3 spans 15 amino acids. A second PCR of about 7 to 11 cycles used a sample-barcoded 5' primer and a J-beta primer mix. From the 5' RACE reads, TCRdb called clonotypes with MiXCR, one entry per CDR3 protein. The sample carries under 750,000 distinct CDR3 sequences, roughly 48% recorded once. The sequence derives from a man older than 75 in good health. Sample: blood. The J gene is TRBJ1-1, the V gene TRBV6-6, with a weak D call TRBD1 (6 bases). The CDR3 DNA reads as TGTGCCAGCAGTTACAGGCAGGGGAGAGATGGTGAAGCTTTCTTT. Translated, it gives CASSYRQGRDGEAFF.